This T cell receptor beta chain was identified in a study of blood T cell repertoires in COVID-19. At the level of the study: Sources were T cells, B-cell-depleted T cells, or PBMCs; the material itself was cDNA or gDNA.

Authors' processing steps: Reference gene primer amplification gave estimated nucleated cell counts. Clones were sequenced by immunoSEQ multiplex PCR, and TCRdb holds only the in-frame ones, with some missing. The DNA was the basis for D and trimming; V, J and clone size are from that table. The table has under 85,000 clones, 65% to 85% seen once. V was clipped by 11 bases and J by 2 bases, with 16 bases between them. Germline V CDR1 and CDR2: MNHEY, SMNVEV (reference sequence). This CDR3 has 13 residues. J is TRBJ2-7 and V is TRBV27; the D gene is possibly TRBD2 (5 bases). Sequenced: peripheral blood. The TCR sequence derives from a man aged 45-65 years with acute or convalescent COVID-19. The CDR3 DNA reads TGTGCCTCTGCGGGCTCAGCGACCTACGAGCAGTACTTC. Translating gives CASAGSATYEQYF.